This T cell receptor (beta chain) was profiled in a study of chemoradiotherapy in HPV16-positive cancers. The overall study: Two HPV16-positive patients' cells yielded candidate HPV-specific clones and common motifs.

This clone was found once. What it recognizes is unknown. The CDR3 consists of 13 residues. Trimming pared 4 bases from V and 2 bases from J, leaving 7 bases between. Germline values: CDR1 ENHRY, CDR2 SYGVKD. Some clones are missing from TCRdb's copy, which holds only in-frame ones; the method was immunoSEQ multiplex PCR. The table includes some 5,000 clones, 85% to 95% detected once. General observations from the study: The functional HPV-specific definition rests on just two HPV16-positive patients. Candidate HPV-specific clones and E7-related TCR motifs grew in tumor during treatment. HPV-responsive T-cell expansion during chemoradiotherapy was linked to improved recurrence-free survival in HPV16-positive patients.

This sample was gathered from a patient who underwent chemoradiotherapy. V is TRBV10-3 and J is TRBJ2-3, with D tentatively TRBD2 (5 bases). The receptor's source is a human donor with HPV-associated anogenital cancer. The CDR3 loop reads CAISAGFTDTQYF. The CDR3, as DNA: TGTGCCATCAGTGCGGGGTTCACAGATACGCAGTATTTT.